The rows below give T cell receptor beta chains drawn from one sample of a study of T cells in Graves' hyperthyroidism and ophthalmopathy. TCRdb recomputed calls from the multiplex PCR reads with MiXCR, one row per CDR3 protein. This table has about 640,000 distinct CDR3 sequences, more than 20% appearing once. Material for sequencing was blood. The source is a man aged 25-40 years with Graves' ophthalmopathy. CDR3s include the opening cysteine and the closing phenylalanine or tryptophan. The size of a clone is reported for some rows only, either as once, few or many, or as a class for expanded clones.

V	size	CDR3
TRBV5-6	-	CASSLTGGRTEAFF
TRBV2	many	CASSENRQGSNEQYF
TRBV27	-	CASSLIALASYEQYF
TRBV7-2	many	CASSPRRDQPQHF
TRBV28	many	CASSLFRDGKYEQYF
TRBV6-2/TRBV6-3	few	CASSYRRATNEKLFF
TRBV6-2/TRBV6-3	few	CASSPGRQGYEKLFF
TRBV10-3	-	CAISASTGNTEAFF
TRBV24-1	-	CATSDGGNYGYTF
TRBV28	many	CASASDRGLSGYTF
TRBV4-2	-	CASSQDTSGKETQYF
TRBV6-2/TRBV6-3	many	CASSPDRGTGYEQYF
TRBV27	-	CASSTRDRVGEQYF
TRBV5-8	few	CASSPWGDRKNIQYF
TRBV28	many	CASSLNRDRVDTEAFF
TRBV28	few	CASSTGLRRGYTF
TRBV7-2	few	CASSNTGSSYNEQFF
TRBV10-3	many	CAIIDNYGYTF
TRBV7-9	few	CASSQGRLLGNEQFF
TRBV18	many	CASAERSSYNEQFF
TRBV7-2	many	CASSLGDRPTEAFF